Here is one T cell receptor (beta chain) with its context. Its matching antigen is unknown. The PCR had 60 Vbeta and 13 Jbeta primers. Generated by immunoSEQ multiplex PCR, the TCRdb table keeps only in-frame clones and is missing some. The repertoire holds 130,000 or so clones, 80% to 90% seen once, with approximately 3.1% in the top ten. The data derive from a study of cytomegalovirus exposure and HLA in healthy donors. Study results and caveats: Rare TCR sequences predominated, though certain public TCRs were found in many donors. Excluded: some indistinguishable V segments such as TRBV6-2 and TRBV6-3.

Germline loops: CDR1 SGHNT, CDR2 YENEEA. Trimming removed 0 bases from V and 7 bases from J, with 10 bases in between. This CDR3 is 14 amino acids long. This chain connects TRBV11-3 to TRBJ2-1, with D hard to call. Sequenced input: PBMCs. The origin of this receptor is a woman aged 18-30 years in good health and CMV-seropositive. The CDR3 here is CASSLDPAANEQFF. In nucleotides, the CDR3 is TGTGCCAGCAGCTTAGATCCGGCGGCGAATGAGCAGTTCTTC. The full variable domain, with the rest looked up from reference TRBV11-3 and TRBJ2-1, is EAGVVQSPRYKIIEKKQPVAFWCNPISGHNTLYWYLQNLGQGPELLIRYENEEAVDDSQLPKDRFSAERLKGVDSTLKIQPAELGDSAVYLCASSLDPAANEQFFGPGTRLTVL.